The rows below give T cell receptor beta chains drawn from one sample of a study of ipilimumab plus nivolumab after autologous stem cell transplantation. The method was immunoSEQ multiplex PCR; TCRdb's version includes in-frame clones alone and lacks a portion of them. The sample has 22,000 or so clones; 70% to 85% are singletons. The source material was PBMCs, sampled in a trial of ipilimumab plus nivolumab as post-transplant consolidation. These receptors all come from a male donor with diffuse large B-cell lymphoma. CDR3s include the opening cysteine and the closing phenylalanine or tryptophan. D genes are given only for firm matches. Expanded clones are given a class, and other clones once, few, many or no size at all.

clone size	D gene	J gene	CDR3 length	V gene	CDR3 protein	CDR3 DNA
once	NA	TRBJ2-3	15	TRBV5-1	CASSLEPNLADTQYF	TGCGCCAGCAGCTTGGAGCCAAATTTAGCGGATACGCAGTATTTT
many	TRBD1	TRBJ1-2	12	TRBV30	CAWGSDRGDYTF	TGTGCCTGGGGGTCGGACAGGGGTGACTACACCTTC
few	TRBD1	TRBJ2-2	15	TRBV7-9	CASSLGDREAGELFF	TGTGCCAGCAGCTTAGGGGACAGGGAAGCCGGGGAGCTGTTTTTT
NA	NA	TRBJ2-7	12	TRBV5-1	CASSPTGYEQYF	TGCGCCAGCAGCCCAACCGGGTACGAGCAGTACTTC
few	TRBD1	TRBJ1-1	14	TRBV27	CASSLNRDSTEAFF	TGTGCCAGCAGTTTAAACAGGGACAGCACTGAAGCTTTCTTT
once	NA	TRBJ1-2	15	TRBV19	CATSRTGQANYGYTF	TGTGCCACCTCTCGGACCGGGCAGGCTAACTATGGCTACACCTTC
NA	NA	TRBJ2-7	15	TRBV10-3	CAISEGSGHYGEQYF	TGTGCCATCAGTGAGGGTTCGGGACATTATGGCGAGCAGTACTTC
many	TRBD2	TRBJ2-7	14	TRBV13	CASSDPSGGYEQYF	TGTGCCAGCAGCGACCCTAGCGGGGGCTACGAGCAGTACTTC
NA	NA	TRBJ2-2	15	TRBV2	CASSVSDRNTGELFF	TGTGCCAGCAGTGTTTCGGACAGGAACACCGGGGAGCTGTTTTTT
NA	NA	TRBJ1-3	14	TRBV5-1	CASSLGDSGNTIYF	TGCGCCAGCAGCTTAGGGGATTCAGGAAACACCATATATTTT
few	NA	TRBJ1-5	13	TRBV19	CASSPQGRTPQHF	TGTGCCAGTAGCCCACAGGGAAGAACGCCCCAGCATTTT
NA	TRBD2	TRBJ2-3	14	TRBV5-1	CASSFSGGTDTQYF	TGCGCCAGCAGCTTTAGCGGGGGGACAGATACGCAGTATTTT
NA	TRBD1	TRBJ2-1	14	TRBV11-2	CASSLGGQGNEQFF	TGTGCCAGCAGCTTAGGGGGACAGGGAAATGAGCAGTTCTTC
few	TRBD1	TRBJ1-1	15	TRBV9	CASSVAGGGNTEAFF	TGTGCCAGCAGCGTAGCAGGGGGAGGAAACACTGAAGCTTTCTTT
NA	TRBD2	TRBJ2-1	15	TRBV18	CASSPGLAAYNEQFF	TGTGCCAGCTCACCGGGACTAGCGGCCTACAATGAGCAGTTCTTC
NA	NA	TRBJ2-2	12	TRBV7-3	CASSLMNGELFF	TGTGCCAGCAGCTTAATGAACGGGGAGCTGTTTTTT
once	NA	TRBJ2-3	15	TRBV5-1	CASSLGRGGQDTQYF	TGCGCCAGCAGCTTGGGGCGGGGTGGGCAAGATACGCAGTATTTT
NA	TRBD2	TRBJ2-5	14	TRBV7-2	CASSSGTGGETQYF	TGTGCCAGCAGCTCCGGGACGGGAGGAGAGACCCAGTACTTC
NA	TRBD1	TRBJ1-1	13	TRBV2	CASKRTGDTEAFF	TGTGCCAGCAAGCGGACAGGGGACACTGAAGCTTTCTTT
NA	NA	TRBJ2-1	15	TRBV7-2	CASSSGRASYNEQFF	TGTGCCAGCAGCTCGGGGAGAGCCTCTTACAATGAGCAGTTCTTC
NA	NA	TRBJ2-7	14	TRBV9	CASSVGLLSYEQYF	TGTGCCAGCAGCGTAGGGTTACTCTCCTACGAGCAGTACTTC
once	NA	TRBJ1-3	15	TRBV30	CAWRPPGGFGNTIYF	TGTGCCTGGAGGCCCCCGGGGGGCTTTGGAAACACCATATATTTT
NA	NA	TRBJ1-1	11	TRBV2	CASQSDGEAFF	TGTGCCAGCCAGTCCGACGGGGAAGCTTTCTTT
NA	TRBD1	TRBJ2-3	19	TRBV5-4	CASSPVYSGQGRSTDTQYF	TGTGCCAGCAGCCCCGTGTATTCGGGACAGGGACGGAGCACAGATACGCAGTATTTT
NA	TRBD1	TRBJ2-7	12	TRBV11-2	CASQGTVYEQYF	TGTGCCAGCCAAGGGACAGTCTACGAGCAGTACTTC
once	NA	TRBJ2-7	9	TRBV7-3	CASSSTSGF	TGTGCCAGCAGCTCTACCAGTGGCTTC
NA	TRBD1	TRBJ1-4	13	TRBV6-1	CATLRTGLEKLFF	TGTGCCACCCTAAGGACAGGGTTGGAAAAACTGTTTTTT
NA	NA	TRBJ1-2	14	TRBV5-1	CASSLDGQTYGYTF	TGCGCCAGCAGCTTGGACGGACAGACCTATGGCTACACCTTC
NA	NA	TRBJ1-2	16	TRBV27	CASSLNSIPGGYGYTF	TGTGCCAGCAGTTTAAATAGTATTCCAGGAGGCTATGGCTACACCTTC
NA	TRBD1	TRBJ1-5	15	TRBV28	CASSFLTGVNQPQHF	TGTGCCAGCAGTTTTTTGACAGGGGTAAATCAGCCCCAGCATTTT
NA	NA	TRBJ2-7	15	TRBV5-6	CASSHNIGTSYEQYF	TGTGCCAGCAGCCATAACATAGGCACGTCCTACGAGCAGTACTTC
NA	NA	TRBJ1-1	16	TRBV18	CASSLLGLTGNTEAFF	TGTGCCAGCTCACTATTGGGACTGACAGGGAACACTGAAGCTTTCTTT
NA	TRBD2	TRBJ2-2	15	TRBV19	CASELAPRGTGELFF	TGTGCCAGTGAACTAGCGCCACGAGGCACCGGGGAGCTGTTTTTT
NA	NA	TRBJ2-1	13	TRBV18	CASSPGSRGEQFF	TGTGCCAGCTCACCAGGGAGTCGGGGTGAGCAGTTCTTC
NA	NA	TRBJ2-4	13	TRBV9	CASSVGEVNIQYF	TGTGCCAGCAGCGTAGGGGAGGTAAACATTCAGTACTTC
NA	NA	TRBJ1-4	14	TRBV2	CASSVGWDAEKLFF	TGTGCCAGCAGTGTTGGTTGGGACGCGGAAAAACTGTTTTTT
few	NA	TRBJ2-7	12	TRBV7-9	CASSFVQSEQYF	TGTGCCAGCAGCTTCGTGCAGTCCGAGCAGTACTTC
NA	NA	TRBJ1-2	15	TRBV5-1	CASSDRERGFYGYTF	TGCGCCAGCAGCGACCGAGAACGGGGGTTCTATGGCTACACCTTC
NA	NA	TRBJ1-2	12	TRBV30	CAWSGRVEGYTF	TGTGCCTGGAGTGGCAGGGTAGAAGGCTACACCTTC
NA	TRBD2	TRBJ2-3	18	TRBV7-9	CASSFVRLAGGHTDTQYF	TGTGCCAGCAGCTTCGTCAGACTAGCGGGAGGGCATACAGATACGCAGTATTTT
NA	TRBD2	TRBJ2-5	16	TRBV7-9	CASSTSSGAKWETQYF	TGTGCCAGCAGCACTTCTAGCGGGGCAAAGTGGGAGACCCAGTACTTC
large	NA	TRBJ1-6	13	TRBV9	CASSVGHNSPLHF	TGTGCCAGCAGCGTAGGACATAATTCACCCCTCCACTTT
NA	NA	TRBJ2-1	13	TRBV7-9	CASSLTGGNEQFF	TGTGCCAGCAGCTTAACAGGAGGGAATGAGCAGTTCTTC
NA	NA	TRBJ1-1	15	TRBV5-6	CASSLGGLGNTEAFF	TGTGCCAGCAGCTTGGGTGGGCTGGGGAACACTGAAGCTTTCTTT
NA	NA	TRBJ1-1	14	TRBV7-9	CASSFYGGYPEAFF	TGTGCCAGCAGCTTTTACGGGGGATATCCTGAAGCTTTCTTT
NA	TRBD2	TRBJ2-3	16	TRBV7-2	CASSKGLAGGQVTQYF	TGTGCCAGCAGTAAGGGGCTAGCGGGAGGGCAGGTTACGCAGTATTTT
once	TRBD2	TRBJ2-1	11	TRBV29-1	CSVSRRGEQFF	TGCAGCGTTTCCCGGCGGGGGGAGCAGTTCTTC
NA	TRBD2	TRBJ2-1	14	TRBV10-3	CAISESSGGYEQFF	TGTGCCATCAGTGAGTCAAGCGGGGGTTATGAGCAGTTCTTC
few	TRBD1	TRBJ1-2	14	TRBV10-3	CAINPETGVDGYTF	TGTGCCATCAATCCCGAGACAGGGGTCGATGGCTACACCTTC
NA	NA	TRBJ1-2	10	TRBV6-1	CASSDHGYTF	TGTGCCAGCTCTGATCATGGCTACACCTTC
medium-sized	NA	TRBJ1-1	15	TRBV11-2	CASSLRAGRNTEAFF	TGTGCCAGCAGCTTACGGGCAGGGAGGAACACTGAAGCTTTCTTT
NA	NA	TRBJ2-6	15	TRBV6-1	CASSESLSGANVLTF	TGTGCCAGCAGTGAAAGCCTCTCTGGGGCCAACGTCCTGACTTTC
NA	NA	TRBJ2-2	14	TRBV5-1	CASSTGDFFAELFF	TGCGCCAGCAGCACCGGGGACTTCTTCGCGGAGCTGTTTTTT
NA	TRBD1	TRBJ1-1	12	TRBV29-1	CSSLDRDTEAFF	TGCAGCTCCTTGGACAGGGACACTGAAGCTTTCTTT
NA	NA	TRBJ2-3	16	TRBV12-5	CASGLEGTGMADTQYF	TGTGCTAGTGGTTTGGAGGGAACAGGGATGGCAGATACGCAGTATTTT